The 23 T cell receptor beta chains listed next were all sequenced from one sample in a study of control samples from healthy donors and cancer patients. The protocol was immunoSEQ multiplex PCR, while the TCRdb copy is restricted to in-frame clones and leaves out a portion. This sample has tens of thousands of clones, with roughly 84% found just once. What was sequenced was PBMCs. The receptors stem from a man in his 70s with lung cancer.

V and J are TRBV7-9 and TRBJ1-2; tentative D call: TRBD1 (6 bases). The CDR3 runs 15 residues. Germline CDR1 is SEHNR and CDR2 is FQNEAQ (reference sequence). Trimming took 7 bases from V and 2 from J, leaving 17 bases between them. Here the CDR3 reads CASTYGGRLNYGYTF. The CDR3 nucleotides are TGTGCCAGCACCTATGGGGGCCGACTCAACTATGGCTACACCTTC.

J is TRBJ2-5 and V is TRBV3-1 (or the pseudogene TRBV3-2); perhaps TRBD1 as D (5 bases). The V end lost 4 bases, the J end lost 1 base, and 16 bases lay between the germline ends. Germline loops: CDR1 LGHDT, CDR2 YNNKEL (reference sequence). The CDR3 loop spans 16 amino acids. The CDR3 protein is CASSPTPRQSQETQYF. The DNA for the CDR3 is TGTGCCAGCAGCCCAACCCCCCGACAGTCCCAAGAGACCCAGTACTTC.

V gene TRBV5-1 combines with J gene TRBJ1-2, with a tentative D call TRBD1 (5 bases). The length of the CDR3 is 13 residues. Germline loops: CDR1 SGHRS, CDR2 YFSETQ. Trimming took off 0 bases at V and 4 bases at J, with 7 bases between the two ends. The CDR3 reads CASSLDRGYGYTF. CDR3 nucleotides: TGCGCCAGCAGCTTGGATAGGGGCTATGGCTACACCTTC.

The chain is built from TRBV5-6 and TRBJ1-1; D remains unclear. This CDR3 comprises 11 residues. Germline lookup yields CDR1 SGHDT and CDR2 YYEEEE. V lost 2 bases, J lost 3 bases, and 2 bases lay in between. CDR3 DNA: TGTGCCAGCAGCTTAGACACTGAAGCTTTCTTT. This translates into CASSLDTEAFF.

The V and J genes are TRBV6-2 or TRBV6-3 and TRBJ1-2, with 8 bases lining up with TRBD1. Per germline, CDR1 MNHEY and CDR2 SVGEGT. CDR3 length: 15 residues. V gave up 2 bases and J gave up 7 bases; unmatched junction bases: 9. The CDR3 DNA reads TGTGCCAGCAGTTACGCGTGGACAGGGACGGGTGGCTACACCTTC. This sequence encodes CASSYAWTGTGGYTF.

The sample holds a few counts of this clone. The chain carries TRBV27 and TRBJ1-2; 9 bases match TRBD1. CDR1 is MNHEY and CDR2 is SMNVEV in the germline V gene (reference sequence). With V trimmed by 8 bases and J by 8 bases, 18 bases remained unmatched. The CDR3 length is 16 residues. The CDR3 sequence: CASRDTWTGAYRGYTF. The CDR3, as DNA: TGTGCCAGCCGAGACACGTGGACAGGGGCGTACCGAGGCTACACCTTC.

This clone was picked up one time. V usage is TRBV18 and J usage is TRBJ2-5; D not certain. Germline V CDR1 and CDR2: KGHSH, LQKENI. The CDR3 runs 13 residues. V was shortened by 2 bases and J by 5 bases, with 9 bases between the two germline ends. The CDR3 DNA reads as TGTGCCAGCTCACCATGGGGTGTGGAGACCCAGTACTTC. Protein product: CASSPWGVETQYF.

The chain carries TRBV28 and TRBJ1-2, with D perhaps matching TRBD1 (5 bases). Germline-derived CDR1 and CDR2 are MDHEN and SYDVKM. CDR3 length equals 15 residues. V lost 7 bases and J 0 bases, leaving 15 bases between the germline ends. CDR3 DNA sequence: TGTGCCAGCACCCAAGGGGCACAGACTAACTATGGCTACACCTTC. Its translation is CASTQGAQTNYGYTF.

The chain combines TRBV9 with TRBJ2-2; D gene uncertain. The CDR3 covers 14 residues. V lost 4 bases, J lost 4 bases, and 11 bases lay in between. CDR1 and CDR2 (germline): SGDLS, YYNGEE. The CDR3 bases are TGTGCCAGCAGCCTAAAAGTGGGCACCGGGGAGCTGTTTTTT. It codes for CASSLKVGTGELFF.

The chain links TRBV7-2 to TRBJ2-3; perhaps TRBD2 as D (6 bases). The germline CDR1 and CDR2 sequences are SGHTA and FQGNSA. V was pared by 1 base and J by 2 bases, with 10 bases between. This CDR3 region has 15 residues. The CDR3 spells CASSLDGGNTDTQYF. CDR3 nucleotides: TGTGCCAGCAGCTTAGATGGGGGGAACACAGATACGCAGTATTTT. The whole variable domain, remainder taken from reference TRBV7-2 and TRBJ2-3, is GAGVSQSPSNKVTEKGKDVELRCDPISGHTALYWYRQSLGQGLEFLIYFQGNSAPDKSGLPSDRFSAERTGGSVSTLTIQRTQQEDSAVYLCASSLDGGNTDTQYFGPGTRLTVL.

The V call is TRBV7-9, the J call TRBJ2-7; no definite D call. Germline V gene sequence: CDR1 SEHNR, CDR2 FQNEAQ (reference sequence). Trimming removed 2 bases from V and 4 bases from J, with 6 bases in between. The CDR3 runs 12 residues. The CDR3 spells CASSLSSYEQYF. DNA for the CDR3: TGTGCCAGCAGCTTAAGCTCTTACGAGCAGTACTTC.

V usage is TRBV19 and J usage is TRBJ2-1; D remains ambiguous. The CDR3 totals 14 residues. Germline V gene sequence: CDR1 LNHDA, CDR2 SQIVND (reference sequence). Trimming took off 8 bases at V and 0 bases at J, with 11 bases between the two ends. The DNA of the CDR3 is TGTGCCAGTCGGGCAGGCCTCTCCTACAATGAGCAGTTCTTC. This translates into CASRAGLSYNEQFF.

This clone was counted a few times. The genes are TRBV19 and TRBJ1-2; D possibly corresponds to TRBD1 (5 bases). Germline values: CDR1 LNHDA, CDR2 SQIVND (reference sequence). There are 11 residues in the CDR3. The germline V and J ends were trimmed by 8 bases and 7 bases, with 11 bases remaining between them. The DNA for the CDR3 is TGTGCCAGTTATGGGGGTCCTGGCTACACCTTC. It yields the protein CASYGGPGYTF.

DNA for the CDR3: TGTGCCAGCAGCTTAACCCCGGAGGCCCATGGCTACACCTTC. This encodes CASSLTPEAHGYTF. V and J are TRBV9 and TRBJ1-2; no clear D. V gave up 4 bases and J gave up 6 bases, with 16 bases separating them. Per the germline V gene, CDR1 is SGDLS and CDR2 is YYNGEE. The CDR3 totals 14 residues.

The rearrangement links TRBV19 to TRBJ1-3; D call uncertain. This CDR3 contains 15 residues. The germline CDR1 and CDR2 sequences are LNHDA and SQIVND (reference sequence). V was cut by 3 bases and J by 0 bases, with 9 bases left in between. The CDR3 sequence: CASSMSVFSGNTIYF. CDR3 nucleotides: TGTGCCAGTAGTATGTCGGTTTTCTCTGGAAACACCATATATTTT.

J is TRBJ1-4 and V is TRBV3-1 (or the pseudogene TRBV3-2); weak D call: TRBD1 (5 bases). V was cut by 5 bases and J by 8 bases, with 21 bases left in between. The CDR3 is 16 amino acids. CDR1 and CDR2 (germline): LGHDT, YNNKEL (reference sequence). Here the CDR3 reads CASSTRTRTDGEKLFF. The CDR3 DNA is TGTGCCAGCAGCACCCGGACACGGACGGATGGGGAAAAACTGTTTTTT.

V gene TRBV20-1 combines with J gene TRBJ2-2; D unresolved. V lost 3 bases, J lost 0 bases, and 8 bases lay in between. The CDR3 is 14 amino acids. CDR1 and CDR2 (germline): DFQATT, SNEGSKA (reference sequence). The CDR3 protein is CSASYGANTGELFF. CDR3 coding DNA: TGCAGTGCTAGTTACGGCGCGAACACCGGGGAGCTGTTTTTT.

Here the CDR3 reads CASSLSWTPGLVALHF. The CDR3 region has the DNA TGTGCCAGCAGTTTATCGTGGACACCGGGACTGGTGGCCCTCCACTTT. This chain joins TRBV27 and TRBJ1-6; D might be TRBD1 (5 bases). CDR1 MNHEY and CDR2 SMNVEV come from the germline V gene (reference sequence). Trimming removed 0 bases from V and 14 bases from J, with 20 bases in between. The CDR3 is 16 residues long.

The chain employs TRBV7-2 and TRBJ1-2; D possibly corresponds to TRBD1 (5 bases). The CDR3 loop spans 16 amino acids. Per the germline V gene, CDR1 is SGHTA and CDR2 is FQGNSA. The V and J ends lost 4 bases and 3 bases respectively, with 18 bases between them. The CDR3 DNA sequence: TGTGCCAGCAGCTCGCCCCAAGGTTGGACACACTATGGCTACACCTTC. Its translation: CASSSPQGWTHYGYTF.

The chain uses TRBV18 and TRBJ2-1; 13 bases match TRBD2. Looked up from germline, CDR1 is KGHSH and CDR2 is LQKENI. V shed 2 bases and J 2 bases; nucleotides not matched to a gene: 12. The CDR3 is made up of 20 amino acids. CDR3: CASSPRLLAGGDVTYNEQFF. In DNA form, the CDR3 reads TGTGCCAGCTCACCAAGGCTACTAGCGGGGGGGGATGTAACCTACAATGAGCAGTTCTTC. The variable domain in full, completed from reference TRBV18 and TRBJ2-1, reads NAGVMQNPRHLVRRRGQEARLRCSPMKGHSHVYWYRQLPEEGLKFMVYLQKENIIDESGMPKERFSAEFPKEGPSILRIQQVVRGDSAAYFCASSPRLLAGGDVTYNEQFFGPGTRLTVL.

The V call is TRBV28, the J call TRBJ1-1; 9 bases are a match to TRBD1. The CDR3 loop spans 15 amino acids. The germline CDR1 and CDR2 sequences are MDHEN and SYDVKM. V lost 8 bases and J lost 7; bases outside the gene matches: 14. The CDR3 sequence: CASLTTGGAGYEAFF. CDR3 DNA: TGTGCCAGCCTGACAACAGGGGGCGCGGGGTATGAAGCTTTCTTT.

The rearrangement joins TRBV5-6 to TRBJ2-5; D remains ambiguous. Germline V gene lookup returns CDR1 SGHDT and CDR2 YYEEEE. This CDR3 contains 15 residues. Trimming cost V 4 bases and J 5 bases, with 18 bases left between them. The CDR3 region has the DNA TGTGCCAGCAGCCTCTCTGGTTCACCTGGGGAGACCCAGTACTTC. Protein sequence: CASSLSGSPGETQYF.

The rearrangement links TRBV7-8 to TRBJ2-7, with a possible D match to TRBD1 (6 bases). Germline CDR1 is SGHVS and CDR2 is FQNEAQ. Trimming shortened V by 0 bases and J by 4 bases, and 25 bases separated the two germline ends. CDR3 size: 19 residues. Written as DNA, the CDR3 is TGTGCCAGCAGCTTAGCAGGGTCAGGGGTCCCTACTTTTGCTTACGAGCAGTACTTC. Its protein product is CASSLAGSGVPTFAYEQYF. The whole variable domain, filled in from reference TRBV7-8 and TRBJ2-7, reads GAGVSQSPRYKVAKRGQDVALRCDPISGHVSLFWYQQALGQGPEFLTYFQNEAQLDKSGLPSDRFFAERPEGSVSTLKIQRTQQEDSAVYLCASSLAGSGVPTFAYEQYFGPGTRLTVT.